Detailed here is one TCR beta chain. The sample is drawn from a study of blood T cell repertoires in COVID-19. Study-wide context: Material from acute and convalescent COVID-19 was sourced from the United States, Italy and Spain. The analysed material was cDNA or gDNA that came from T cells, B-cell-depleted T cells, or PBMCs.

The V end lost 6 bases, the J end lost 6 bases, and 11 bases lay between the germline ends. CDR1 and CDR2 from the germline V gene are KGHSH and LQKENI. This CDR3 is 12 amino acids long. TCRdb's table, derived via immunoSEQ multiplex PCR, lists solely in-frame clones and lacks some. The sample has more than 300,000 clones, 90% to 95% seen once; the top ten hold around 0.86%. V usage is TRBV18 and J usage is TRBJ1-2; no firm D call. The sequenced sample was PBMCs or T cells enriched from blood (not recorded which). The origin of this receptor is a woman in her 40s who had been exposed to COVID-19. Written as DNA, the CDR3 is TGTGCCAGCTCCCAAAGATCGGATGGCTACACCTTC. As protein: CASSQRSDGYTF.